One TCR beta chain is described in this entry. The V and J ends lost 10 bases and 3 bases respectively, with 13 bases between them. There are 12 residues in the CDR3. Germline loops: CDR1 MDHEN, CDR2 SYDVKM. The sample is drawn from a study of technical replicates of blood from a few donors. Data came from immunoSEQ multiplex PCR; TCRdb stores just in-frame clones and leaves some out. The table has around 57,000 clones, approximately 97% seen once; the top ten hold about 0.19%. The chain is built from TRBV28 and TRBJ2-7; D not certain. The sequence came from a human donor in good health. The sequenced material came from T cells isolated from PBMCs. CDR3 nucleotides: TGTGCCACCAGAACGGGTGTCTACGAGCAGTACTTC. Protein sequence: CATRTGVYEQYF.